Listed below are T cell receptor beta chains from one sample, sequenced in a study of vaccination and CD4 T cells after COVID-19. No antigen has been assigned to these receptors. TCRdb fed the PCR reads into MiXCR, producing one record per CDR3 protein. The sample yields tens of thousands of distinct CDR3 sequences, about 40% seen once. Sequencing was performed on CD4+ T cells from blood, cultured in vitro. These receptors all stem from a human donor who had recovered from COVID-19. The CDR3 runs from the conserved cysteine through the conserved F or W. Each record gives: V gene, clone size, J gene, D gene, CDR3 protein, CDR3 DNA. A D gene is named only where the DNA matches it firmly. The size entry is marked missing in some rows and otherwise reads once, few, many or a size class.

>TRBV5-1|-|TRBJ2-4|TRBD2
CASSSGGPLAKNIQYF
TGCGCCAGCAGCTCGGGAGGACCGCTAGCCAAAAACATTCAGTACTTC
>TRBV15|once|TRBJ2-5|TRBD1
CATSRENRGLGETQYF
TGTGCCACCAGCAGAGAGAACAGGGGTTTGGGAGAGACCCAGTACTTC
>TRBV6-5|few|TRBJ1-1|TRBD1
CASSSLKQGRSEAFF
TGTGCCAGCAGTTCTCTTAAACAGGGGCGGTCTGAAGCTTTCTTT
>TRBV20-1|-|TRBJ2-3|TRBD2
CSANVGGAHTQYF
TGCAGTGCTAACGTCGGGGGGGCCCATACGCAGTATTTT
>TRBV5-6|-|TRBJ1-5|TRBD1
CASSLGQGVGNQPQHF
TGTGCCAGCAGCTTGGGACAGGGCGTCGGCAATCAGCCCCAGCATTTT
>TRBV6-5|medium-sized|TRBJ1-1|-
CASSSSQGNTEAFF
TGTGCCAGCAGTTCCTCTCAGGGGAACACTGAAGCTTTCTTT
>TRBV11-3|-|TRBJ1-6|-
CASSLAGNNNSPLHF
TGTGCCAGCAGCTTGGCAGGGAATAATAATTCACCCCTCCACTTT
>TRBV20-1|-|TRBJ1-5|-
CSARDLGQVDQPQHF
TGCAGTGCTAGAGATCTGGGACAAGTCGATCAGCCCCAGCATTTT
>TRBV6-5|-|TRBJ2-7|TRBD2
CASSYERGPYEQYF
TGTGCCAGCAGTTACGAGCGGGGTCCCTACGAGCAGTACTTC
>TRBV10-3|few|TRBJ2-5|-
CAISEGLETQYF
TGTGCCATCAGTGAGGGGTTGGAGACCCAGTACTTC
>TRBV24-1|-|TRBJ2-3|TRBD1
CATSDPDRSAQYF
TGTGCCACCAGTGACCCGGACAGGTCAGCGCAGTATTTT
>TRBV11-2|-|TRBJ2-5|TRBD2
CASSSVAGGETQYF
TGTGCCAGCAGCTCGGTAGCGGGAGGAGAGACCCAGTACTTC
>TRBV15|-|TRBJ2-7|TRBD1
CATSRAGTVSEQYF
TGTGCCACCAGCAGGGCCGGGACAGTCTCCGAGCAGTACTTC
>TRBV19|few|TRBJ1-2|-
CASSTGLNYGYTF
TGTGCCAGTAGTACCGGGCTCAACTATGGCTACACCTTC
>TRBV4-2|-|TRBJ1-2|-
CASSQGSLGYGYTF
TGTGCCAGCAGCCAAGGTTCTCTCGGCTATGGCTACACCTTC
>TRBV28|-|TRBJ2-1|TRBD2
CASSSTLAGVLHEQFF
TGTGCCAGCAGTTCAACCCTAGCGGGAGTTCTCCACGAGCAGTTCTTC
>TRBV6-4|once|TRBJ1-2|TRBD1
CASSEQGGVYGYTF
TGTGCCAGCAGCGAACAGGGGGGAGTCTATGGCTACACCTTC
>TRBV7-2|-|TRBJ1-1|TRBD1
CASRRQGYMNTEAFF
TGTGCCAGCAGACGACAGGGGTACATGAACACTGAAGCTTTCTTT
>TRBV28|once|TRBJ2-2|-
CASSLDIPTGELFF
TGTGCCAGCAGTTTAGACATTCCCACCGGGGAGCTGTTTTTT
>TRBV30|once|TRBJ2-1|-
CAWSTGLHYNEQFF
TGTGCCTGGAGTACCGGTCTTCATTACAATGAGCAGTTCTTC
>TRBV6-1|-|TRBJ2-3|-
CASNRGRENTQYF
TGTGCCAGCAACCGGGGGCGTGAGAATACGCAGTATTTT
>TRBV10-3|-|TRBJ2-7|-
CAAAFRGDEQYF
TGTGCCGCGGCGTTCCGAGGGGACGAGCAGTACTTC
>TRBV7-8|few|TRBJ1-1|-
CATTQGQGYNTEAFF
TGTGCCACGACCCAGGGGCAGGGGTATAACACTGAAGCTTTCTTT
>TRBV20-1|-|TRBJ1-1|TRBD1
CSARGDRVNTEAFF
TGCAGTGCTAGAGGAGACAGGGTGAACACTGAAGCTTTCTTT
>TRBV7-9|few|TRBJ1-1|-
CASSLGRRGNTEAFF
TGTGCCAGCAGCTTAGGCAGGCGGGGGAACACTGAAGCTTTCTTT
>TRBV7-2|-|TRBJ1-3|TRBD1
CASSRRQGASSGNTIYF
TGTGCCAGCAGCCGCAGACAGGGCGCGAGCTCTGGAAACACCATATATTTT
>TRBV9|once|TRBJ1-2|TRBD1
CASSVGDSGGNGYTF
TGTGCCAGCAGCGTAGGGGACAGCGGGGGGAATGGCTACACCTTC
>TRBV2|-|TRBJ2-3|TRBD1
CASSEDRGQTDTQYF
TGTGCCAGCAGTGAAGACAGGGGGCAGACAGATACGCAGTATTTT
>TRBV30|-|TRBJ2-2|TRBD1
CAWSRTGTGRTGELFF
TGTGCCTGGAGTAGGACCGGGACAGGGAGGACCGGGGAGCTGTTTTTT
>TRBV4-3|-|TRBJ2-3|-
CASSQGAWTSSTDTQYF
TGCGCCAGCAGCCAAGGAGCCTGGACCTCTAGCACAGATACGCAGTATTTT
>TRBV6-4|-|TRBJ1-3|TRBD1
CASSGGVGQTPRDRGVSGNTIYF
TGTGCCAGCAGTGGGGGAGTAGGTCAGACCCCGAGAGACAGGGGCGTATCCGGGAACACCATATATTTT
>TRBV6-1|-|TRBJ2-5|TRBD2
CASSTPPGLREETQYF
TGTGCCAGCAGCACACCTCCGGGCCTGCGGGAGGAGACCCAGTACTTC
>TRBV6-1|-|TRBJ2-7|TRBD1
CASRRQGVNYEQYF
TGTGCCAGCAGACGACAGGGGGTGAACTACGAGCAGTACTTC
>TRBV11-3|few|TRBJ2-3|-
CASSLELGRRTDTQYF
TGTGCCAGCAGCTTAGAATTGGGAAGACGTACAGATACGCAGTATTTT
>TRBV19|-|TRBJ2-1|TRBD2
CASSPRGGAFNEQFF
TGTGCCAGTAGTCCGCGGGGGGGGGCCTTCAATGAGCAGTTCTTC
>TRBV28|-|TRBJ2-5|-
CASSRGREETQYF
TGTGCCAGCAGTCGGGGCAGGGAAGAGACCCAGTACTTC
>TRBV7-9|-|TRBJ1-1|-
CASSTAVARVGWATEAFF
TGTGCCAGCAGCACAGCGGTAGCGCGGGTAGGGTGGGCCACTGAAGCTTTCTTT
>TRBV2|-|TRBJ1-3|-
CASRVRGSGNTIYF
TGTGCCAGCAGAGTACGGGGATCTGGAAACACCATATATTTT
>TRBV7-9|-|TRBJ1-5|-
CASSREGPQHF
TGTGCCAGCAGCCGAGAGGGGCCCCAGCATTTT
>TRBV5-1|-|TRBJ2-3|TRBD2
CASNDRGGSTTDTQYF
TGCGCCAGCAACGATCGCGGGGGATCGACCACAGATACGCAGTATTTT
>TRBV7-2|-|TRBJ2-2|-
CASSRSERVVTGELFF
TGTGCCAGCAGCCGGTCGGAGAGGGTTGTCACCGGGGAGCTGTTTTTT
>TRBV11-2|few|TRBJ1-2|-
CASSFNMGADGYTF
TGTGCCAGCAGCTTTAATATGGGGGCTGACGGCTACACCTTC
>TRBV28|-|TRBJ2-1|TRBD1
CASSLRGTGGNEQFF
TGTGCCAGCAGTTTAAGGGGGACAGGGGGCAATGAGCAGTTCTTC
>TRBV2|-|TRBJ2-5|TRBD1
CASSETGNPETQYF
TGTGCCAGCAGTGAGACAGGGAACCCAGAGACCCAGTACTTC